Below are 15 T cell receptor beta chains sequenced from a single sample in a study of tumor-infiltrating lymphocytes in primary liver carcinoma. Synthesis of TCR beta cDNA was carried out from 450 to 500 ng total RNA with a constant-region primer. Employing slightly modified ARM-PCR, three nested multiplex PCR rounds were run, and these gave rise to the TCR beta libraries. The first two PCR rounds used TRBV1-TRBV30 forward primers with a C-beta reverse primer, about 10 cycles each. TCRdb processed the multiplex PCR reads anew with MiXCR; each CDR3 protein has one entry. The repertoire has roughly 40,000 distinct CDR3 sequences, roughly 80% of them found once; the top ten carry more than 35%. From unsorted bulk tissue weighing about 18-30 mg, DNA and RNA were co-extracted. Specimen: tumor-adjacent normal liver tissue. The receptors stem from a woman younger than 45 with primary liver carcinoma and hepatitis B virus infection.

By share, this clonotype ranks as medium-sized. The rearrangement joins TRBV12-3 or TRBV12-4 to TRBJ2-2; TRBD1 aligns across 10 bases. This CDR3 spans 15 amino acids. V was clipped by 4 bases and J by 5 bases; unmatched bases: 4. The CDR3 sequence is CASSSTGGITGELFF. CDR3 DNA sequence: TGTGCCAGCAGTTCGACAGGGGGCATAACCGGGGAGCTGTTTTTT.

J is TRBJ2-3 and V is TRBV7-8; D not resolved. The CDR3 length is 16 residues. In germline, CDR1 is SGHVS, CDR2 FQNEAQ. Trimming shortened V by 1 base and J by 6 bases, and 17 bases separated the two germline ends. The CDR3 coding sequence is TGTGCCAGCAGCTTAGGAACGTGTGGGCGTGATGATACGCAGTATTTT. It is translated as CASSLGTCGRDDTQYF. Full variable domain (remainder filled in from reference TRBV7-8 and TRBJ2-3): GAGVSQSPRYKVAKRGQDVALRCDPISGHVSLFWYQQALGQGPEFLTYFQNEAQLDKSGLPSDRFFAERPEGSVSTLKIQRTQQEDSAVYLCASSLGTCGRDDTQYFGPGTRLTVL.

Remarks on this clonotype: A single base separates this from a much larger clone, so it may be a read error. The chain combines TRBV4-1 with TRBJ2-1; D is unresolved. Germline CDR1 is MGHRA and CDR2 is YSYEKL. This CDR3 comprises 14 residues. The CDR3 sequence is CVSSLRNENNEQFF. CDR3 in DNA: TGCGTCAGCAGCCTAAGGAACGAGAACAATGAGCAGTTCTTC.

The chain carries TRBV28 and TRBJ2-1; D might be TRBD1 (9 bases). With 11 bases removed from V and 5 bases from J, the gap between germline ends came to 19 bases. Germline lookup yields CDR1 MDHEN and CDR2 SYDVKM. This CDR3 contains 14 residues. The CDR3 DNA reads as TGTGCCGACAGGGGGACTAGAGGCGACAATGAGCAGTTCTTC. It is translated as CADRGTRGDNEQFF.

A single count supports this clonotype. J is TRBJ2-3 and V is TRBV29-1; TRBD1 agrees at 9 bases. The J segment lost 4 bases and the V segment lost 8 bases, leaving 7 bases of the junction unmatched. Germline V gene lookup returns CDR1 SQVTM and CDR2 ANQGSEA. The CDR3 contains 13 residues. The CDR3 loop reads CSLGQGASDTQYF. CDR3 bases: TGCAGCTTGGGACAGGGAGCCTCAGATACGCAGTATTTT.

As regards this clonotype: Lacking the conserved final phenylalanine or tryptophan, this CDR3 likely reflects a read error. The chain carries TRBV5-1 and TRBJ2-1; maybe TRBD2 (6 bases). Germline V gene data show CDR1 as SGHRS and CDR2 as YFSETQ. The CDR3 is 14 amino acids. The V gene lost 7 bases and the J gene lost 10 bases, with 21 bases spanning the gap. CDR3 bases: TGCGCCAGCGATCGGGGGTCGGGGGAGACAGAGCAGTTCCTC. The encoded protein is CASDRGSGETEQFL.

Of note for this clonotype: This CDR3 is missing its conserved last phenylalanine or tryptophan, likely due to a read error. The chain recombines TRBV11-3 with TRBJ2-2; 10 bases map to TRBD1. This CDR3 is built from 17 residues. V was pared by 5 bases and J by 5 bases, with 11 bases of the junction left unmatched. The germline V gene has CDR1 SGHNT and CDR2 YENEEA. CDR3 residues: CASSRNMGQGFTGELFL. Written as DNA, the CDR3 is TGTGCCAGCAGCCGTAATATGGGACAGGGGTTTACCGGGGAGCTGTTTTTA.

The V gene is TRBV6-6, the J gene TRBJ2-1; 11 nucleotides match TRBD2. The ends lost 8 bases at V and 7 bases at J; junction bases unmatched: 13. Germline CDR1 MNHNY, CDR2 SVGAGI (reference sequence). The CDR3 has 16 residues. CDR3 region: CASGPKLAGVINEQFF. The CDR3 DNA reads as TGTGCCAGCGGTCCCAAACTAGCGGGAGTTATTAATGAGCAGTTCTTC.

There are many counts of this clonotype. The rearrangement uses TRBV7-9 and TRBJ1-1; 9 bases are shared with TRBD1. This CDR3 region has 18 residues. The germline V gene has CDR1 SEHNR and CDR2 FQNEAQ (reference sequence). V trimming: 2 bases; J trimming: 1 base; junction bases outside the gene matches: 11. CDR3 in DNA: TGTGCCAGCAGCTTAACAGGGGGCGCGGTGTCCCGGAACACTGAAGCTTTCTTT. It specifies CASSLTGGAVSRNTEAFF.

The table lists this clonotype with a count of one. This chain links TRBV29-1 with TRBJ2-5; D possibly matches TRBD1 or TRBD2 (5 bases each). V was trimmed by 6 bases and J by 2 bases, leaving 19 bases between them. The germline V gene encodes CDR1 SQVTM and CDR2 ANQGSEA. CDR3 length: 15 residues. The CDR3 DNA reads as TGCAGCGTGGGATCGTGGGGGACGGAGCAAGAGACCCAGTACTTC. Translating gives CSVGSWGTEQETQYF.

A word on this clonotype: The junction differs from germline at one of its ends, possibly a read error. The chain joins TRBV11-1 to TRBJ2-7; D gene uncertain. Germline CDR1 reads SGHAT; CDR2 reads FQDESV (reference sequence). The CDR3 loop spans 14 amino acids. The CDR3 bases are TGTGTCAGCAGCTACGGACGGAGCTCCTACGAGCAATACTTC. Protein: CVSSYGRSSYEQYF.

This clonotype was seen just once. The chain joins TRBV6-6 to TRBJ2-3; TRBD2 matches at 9 bases. With 4 bases clipped from V and 6 bases from J, the junction kept 11 bases outside the gene matches. Germline CDR1 and CDR2: MNHNY and SVGAGI (reference sequence). The CDR3 consists of 16 residues. CDR3 in amino acids: CASSSWAAGGRDTQYF. In nucleotides, the CDR3 is TGTGCCAGCAGTTCATGGGCAGCGGGAGGCCGGGATACGCAGTATTTT.

As for this clonotype: One junction end does not reproduce the germline sequence, and a read error may be involved. The chain has TRBV6-2 or TRBV6-3 and TRBJ2-1; D perhaps matches TRBD2 (5 bases). CDR1 and CDR2 from the germline V gene are MNHEY and SVGEGT. The CDR3 loop spans 13 amino acids. Here the CDR3 reads CAGGPLLYNEQFF. DNA for the CDR3: TGTGCCGGCGGGCCGCTCCTATACAATGAGCAGTTCTTT.

In regard to this clonotype: The missing conserved phenylalanine or tryptophan at the end of this CDR3 makes a read error likely. It is unclear where the CDR3 begins or ends on the DNA, so no DNA is shown, and the CDR3 is as TCRdb lists it. V is TRBV4-2 and J is TRBJ2-1; the table assigns TRBD1, which was not confirmed against the DNA. Germline CDR1 reads LGHNA; CDR2 reads YNFKEQ. The CDR3 length is 15 residues, termini included. The CDR3 reads CTSSQETQWANEHFS.

In its sample, this clonotype was seen a few times. A much larger clone differs by one base, so this may be a read error. The rearrangement links TRBV5-5 to TRBJ1-1; no definite D call. Trimming took off 0 bases at V and 6 bases at J, with 12 bases between the two ends. The CDR3 extends over 14 amino acids. Germline V gene data show CDR1 as SGHKS and CDR2 as YYEKEE (reference sequence). The CDR3 DNA follows: TGTGCCAGCAGCTTGGCGTTCGGCACTCCTGAAGCTTTCTTT. Translation: CASSLAFGTPEAFF.